This T cell receptor beta chain was captured in a study of blood T cell repertoires in COVID-19 (dated by TCRdb to the early 2020s). Background on the whole study: Samples from collaborators originated in the United States, Italy and Spain and spanned both the acute and convalescent phases of COVID-19. The material from the prospective study consisted of cDNA or gDNA derived from T cells, B-cell-depleted T cells, or PBMCs. Subjects who had been exposed to COVID-19, were actively infected with it, or had recovered from it provided the deeply sampled blood TCRbeta repertoires that made up the dataset. A freely available public database, intended as a resource for researchers studying the immune response to SARS-CoV-2, is where the repertoires were released. The samples were drawn from two sources: the first 160 participants of the ongoing ImmuneRACE study, and 1,000 to 1,500 subjects contributed by 6 global collaborators. Nearly every sample came with metadata listing a de-identified subject ID, COVID-19 status, age in years and sex. Where HLA class I and class II types were available, the types were taken from metadata supplied by the sample provider, not from assay-based typing. The full study reports these points: The quantity of clinical and demographic metadata differed by source and by participant and was supplied without curation.

The immunoSEQ Assay, a bias-controlled multiplex PCR, was used to amplify TCRbeta CDR3 regions from genomic DNA. Per the authors' processing: Within the assay, amplification of reference gene primers was used to estimate how many nucleated cells each sample contained. To quantify the absolute abundance of each unique TCRbeta CDR3 rearrangement, sequence reads were collapsed and filtered. For each sample, productive Simpson clonality was calculated as the square root of Simpson's diversity index across productive rearrangements. Here the immuneACCESS table is served through TCRdb, limited to in-frame sequences with V and J called. Missing clones are a known gap in these copies; in checked studies unresolved V genes cover under half, and the rest lacks a known reason. The V and J calls and clone size were taken over from that table, and D and trimming were inferred from the DNA. The sample data list about 260,000 clones, and roughly 80% of these were observed just once. The ten largest make up 3.5% to 5.5% of the sample.

A second Seattle source provided samples from volunteer blood donors who had recovered from COVID-19. Collaborating institutions collected whole blood in K2EDTA tubes following their own protocols. For TCRbeta analysis, collaborators shipped samples as frozen whole blood, isolated PBMCs, or DNA extracted from either of those sample types. From V the trimming removes 3 bases and from J it removes 8 bases, while the gene matches leave 16 bases of the junction unaccounted for. The CDR3 numbers 18 residues from cysteine through phenylalanine. Left in the record is the CDR3 DNA by itself, 54 bases read in frame from the first base. The germline V gene encodes CDR1 SGHRS and CDR2 YFSETQ. Regarding this clone: There is no known antigen for this receptor. Base qualities are not recorded, but no much larger clone differs from it by a single base.

The clonotype was recovered from a man aged 55 to 69 who had recovered from COVID-19. Sequencing was performed on peripheral blood. Here the chain combines TRBV5-1 and TRBJ2-1, with 11 bases in between that match TRBD2. The DNA sequence is given as TGCGCCAGCAGCTCTACCTTAGCGGGTAGCGGGAGGGCCGATGAGCAGTTCTTC. The resulting protein is CASSSTLAGSGRADEQFF. The CDR3, completed at both ends by the reference TRBV5-1 and TRBJ2-1 genes, gives the full variable domain KAGVTQTPRYLIKTRGQQVTLSCSPISGHRSVSWYQQTPGQGLQFLFEYFSETQRNKGNFPGRFSGRQFSNSRSEMNVSTLELGDSALYLCASSSTLAGSGRADEQFFGPGTRLTVL.